This T cell receptor (beta chain) was captured by sequencing in a study of blood T cell repertoires in COVID-19. The CDR3 totals 16 residues. CDR1 is SGHRS and CDR2 is YFSETQ in the germline V gene. J was trimmed by 5 bases and V by 0 bases; bases with no gene match: 8. In the original processing: Amplification from reference gene primers served as the basis for estimated nucleated cell counts. Only in-frame clones appear in the TCRdb table, and some are missing; sequencing was by immunoSEQ multiplex PCR. The V and J calls and the clone size are those of that table, but D and trimming were determined from the DNA. The table includes more than 80,000 clones, approximately 70% detected once.

The chain couples TRBV5-1 to TRBJ2-3; TRBD2 matches 8 bases. This clonotype originated in a woman aged 55-69 years in a cohort sampled during active or convalescent COVID-19. Sequenced material: peripheral blood. CDR3 sequence reads: CASSLGSGGALDTQYF. The CDR3 DNA follows: TGCGCCAGCAGCTTGGGGAGCGGGGGAGCCTTAGATACGCAGTATTTT.